The 32 T cell receptor beta chains below come from one sample, sequenced in a study of PD-L1 blockade in urothelial cancer. Profiled with immunoSEQ multiplex PCR; TCRdb holds only in-frame clones, not every one. The table records about 88,000 clones, 90% to 95% of them present only once. Sequencing was performed on PBMCs, taken around atezolizumab (anti-PD-L1) treatment. These receptors originate from a man in his sixties with urothelial cancer.

Only one count was recorded for this clone. An end of the junction differs from the germline gene, which may be a read error. The sample carries other DNA sequences with the same CDR3. The chain joins TRBV7-9 to TRBJ1-1, with D perhaps matching TRBD1 (5 bases). CDR3 size: 13 residues. The germline V gene encodes CDR1 SEHNR and CDR2 FQNEAQ (reference sequence). This CDR3 is CASSFVGATEAFF. The CDR3 nucleotides are TGTGCCAGCAGCTTTGTTGGGGCAACTGAAGCTTTTTTT.

The CDR3 loop reads CASSQGIISYEQYF. The CDR3 DNA follows: TGTGCCAGCAGCCAAGGCATAATCAGCTACGAGCAGTACTTC. This rearrangement joins TRBV4-2 to TRBJ2-7; D gene unclear. V lost 1 base, J lost 3 bases, and 10 bases lay in between. The CDR3 is 14 amino acids. Germline CDR1 LGHNA, CDR2 YNFKEQ.

J is TRBJ2-2 and V is TRBV7-6; the D gene is possibly TRBD2 (5 bases). The CDR3 consists of 16 residues. The V end was cut by 6 bases, the J end by 7 bases, with 21 bases between. Per germline, CDR1 SGHVS and CDR2 FNYEAQ. The DNA for the CDR3 is TGTGCCAGCAGGCGCTCAGTCGGAGGTCGGGTCGGGGAGCTGTTTTTT. Protein: CASRRSVGGRVGELFF.

The chain recombines TRBV14 with TRBJ1-3; D gene ambiguous. V dropped 4 bases and J dropped 0 bases, with 7 bases sitting between them. The CDR3 covers 14 residues. Germline assignment: CDR1 SGHDN and CDR2 FVKESK. The DNA for the CDR3 is TGTGCCAGCAGCCCCCAGATCTCTGGAAACACCATATATTTT. Amino acids: CASSPQISGNTIYF.

This clone was picked up a small number of times. CDR3 sequence reads: CASSSGEKLFF. The DNA of the CDR3 is TGTGCCAGCAGCTCGGGAGAAAAACTGTTTTTT. The rearrangement joins TRBV5-6 to TRBJ1-4; no reliable D call. The length of the CDR3 is 11 residues. Germline V CDR1 and CDR2: SGHDT, YYEEEE. V was cut by 3 bases and J by 8 bases, with 5 bases left in between. Based on the CDR3 plus reference TRBV5-6 and TRBJ1-4, the full variable domain is DAGVTQSPTHLIKTRGQQVTLRCSPKSGHDTVSWYQQALGQGPQFIFQYYEEEERQRGNFPDRFSGHQFPNYSSELNVNALLLGDSALYLCASSSGEKLFFGSGTQLSVL.

This clone was seen once. The chain links TRBV20-1 to TRBJ1-2, with D uncertain. Germline V gene data show CDR1 as DFQATT and CDR2 as SNEGSKA (reference sequence). The CDR3 sequence is 9 residues long. Trimming took 0 bases from V and 9 from J, leaving 2 bases between them. CDR3 coding DNA: TGCAGTGCTAGAGACAGCTACACCTTC. This encodes CSARDSYTF.

The chain recombines TRBV7-2 with TRBJ2-1; TRBD2 might be the D (6 bases). Germline CDR1 SGHTA, CDR2 FQGNSA. V lost 5 bases to trimming and J lost 5 bases, with 16 bases between them. The CDR3 runs to 15 residues. CDR3 nucleotide sequence: TGTGCCAGCAGCAGCGCGGCGGGGCTAGACAATGAGCAGTTCTTC. Translated: CASSSAAGLDNEQFF.

The CDR3 nucleotides read TGTGCCAGCAGTCCCTTTTTTGCGGGGGCCGAGAACTACGAGCAGTACTTC. As protein: CASSPFFAGAENYEQYF. The chain couples TRBV7-8 to TRBJ2-7, with D possibly TRBD2 on 7 matching bases. The V end was cut by 6 bases, the J end by 3 bases, with 24 bases between. CDR1 and CDR2 from the germline V gene are SGHVS and FQNEAQ. The CDR3 has 17 residues. The full variable domain, rest sourced from reference TRBV7-8 and TRBJ2-7, is GAGVSQSPRYKVAKRGQDVALRCDPISGHVSLFWYQQALGQGPEFLTYFQNEAQLDKSGLPSDRFFAERPEGSVSTLKIQRTQQEDSAVYLCASSPFFAGAENYEQYFGPGTRLTVT.

V and J are TRBV11-2 and TRBJ1-1, with TRBD1 matching over 8 bases. In germline, CDR1 is SGHAT, CDR2 FQNNGV. The CDR3 has 14 residues. V shed 5 bases and J 5 bases; nucleotides not matched to a gene: 7. In DNA form, the CDR3 reads TGTGCCAGCAGCCTGGACAGGGTGTTGACTGAAGCTTTCTTT. Its protein product is CASSLDRVLTEAFF.

The chain combines TRBV19 with TRBJ1-5; 7 bases line up with TRBD1. Trimming cost V 5 bases and J 4 bases; bases outside gene matches: 11. The germline CDR1 and CDR2 sequences are LNHDA and SQIVND (reference sequence). The CDR3 contains 16 residues. The CDR3 reads CASSSRQGRRNQPQHF. For the CDR3, the DNA is TGTGCCAGTAGTTCAAGACAGGGACGACGGAATCAGCCCCAGCATTTT.

The chain carries TRBV5-5 and TRBJ2-1; TRBD2 aligns across 13 bases. CDR1 is SGHKS and CDR2 is YYEKEE in the germline V gene (reference sequence). This CDR3 spans 15 amino acids. With 0 bases clipped from V and 9 bases from J, the junction kept 3 bases outside the gene matches. Here the CDR3 DNA reads TGTGCCAGCAGCTTGGTTAGACTAGCGGGAGGTGAGCAGTTCTTC. Translating it yields CASSLVRLAGGEQFF.

CDR3 nucleotide sequence: TGCGCCAGCAGCCATTTGGGGCACTCGGCAGAGACCCAGTACTTC. Its protein is CASSHLGHSAETQYF. The V call is TRBV4-3, the J call TRBJ2-5; D perhaps matches TRBD1 (5 bases). V lost 3 bases, J lost 4 bases, and 15 bases lay in between. This CDR3 comprises 15 residues. Germline V CDR1 and CDR2: LGHNA, YSLEER.

V gene TRBV10-2 combines with J gene TRBJ2-1; 11 bases agree with TRBD2. With 4 bases clipped from V and 3 bases from J, the junction kept 14 bases outside the gene matches. There are 19 residues in the CDR3. Germline CDR1 and CDR2: WSHSY and SAAADI. CDR3 in amino acids: CASSVVAGGSGRGYNEQFF. The CDR3, as DNA: TGCGCCAGCAGTGTGGTCGCCGGCGGTAGCGGGAGGGGCTACAATGAGCAGTTCTTC.

The chain has TRBV6-1 and TRBJ2-5, with TRBD2 matching 7 bases. The CDR3 consists of 14 residues. Trimming removed 5 bases from V and 4 bases from J; junction bases left unmatched: 7. The germline CDR1 and CDR2 sequences are MNHNS and SASEGT. The CDR3 here is CASSRLARGETQYF. The CDR3 DNA follows: TGTGCCAGCAGTCGACTAGCTCGTGGAGAGACCCAGTACTTC.

The chain combines TRBV28 with TRBJ2-3; 9 nucleotides line up with TRBD2. Germline CDR1 MDHEN, CDR2 SYDVKM. Trimming at V came to 6 bases and at J to 3 bases, leaving 10 bases not matched to a gene. This CDR3 comprises 16 residues. CDR3 loop: CASSSLAGSGTDTQYF. DNA of the CDR3: TGTGCCAGCAGCAGCCTAGCGGGAAGTGGGACAGATACGCAGTATTTT.

The chain recombines TRBV5-6 with TRBJ1-1; 8 nucleotides match TRBD1. V shed 6 bases and J 5 bases; nucleotides not matched to a gene: 12. The CDR3 loop spans 15 amino acids. CDR1 and CDR2 from the germline V gene are SGHDT and YYEEEE. The CDR3 sequence is CASTPPGTGRTEAFF. CDR3 DNA sequence: TGTGCCAGCACCCCTCCCGGGACAGGACGTACTGAAGCTTTCTTT.

V is TRBV7-2 and J is TRBJ1-3; TRBD1 matches at 7 bases. CDR3 size: 13 residues. The germline V gene encodes CDR1 SGHTA and CDR2 FQGNSA. The V and J ends lost 5 bases and 5 bases, in that order; junction bases with no gene match: 3. CDR3 sequence: CASSGDSRNTIYF. CDR3 DNA: TGTGCCAGCAGCGGGGACAGCAGAAACACCATATATTTT.

The rearrangement joins TRBV29-1 to TRBJ1-1, with D maybe TRBD1 (5 bases). The CDR3 spans 13 residues. Per germline, CDR1 SQVTM and CDR2 ANQGSEA. Trimming cost V 7 bases and J 7 bases, with 19 bases left between them. The CDR3 DNA reads as TGCAGCGCTGAGACAGCCCAGGGCCTTGAAGCTTTCTTT. Translation gives CSAETAQGLEAFF.

Only one count was recorded for this clone. The gene calls are TRBV7-2 and TRBJ2-5, with D tentatively TRBD2 (7 bases). Between the trimmed V and J ends, which lost 6 bases and 4 bases, there was a span of 21 bases. This CDR3 comprises 16 residues. Germline CDR1 reads SGHTA; CDR2 reads FQGNSA. CDR3 loop: CASSGIGGGPGETQYF. For the CDR3, the DNA is TGTGCCAGCAGTGGGATTGGGGGGGGGCCGGGAGAGACCCAGTACTTC.

This chain joins TRBV7-2 and TRBJ2-7; 8 bases agree with TRBD2. In germline, CDR1 is SGHTA, CDR2 FQGNSA. The V and J ends lost 6 bases and 2 bases, in that order; junction bases with no gene match: 6. The CDR3 runs to 14 residues. The CDR3 DNA reads as TGTGCCAGCAGTCCCTCTAGCGGGCCCTACGAGCAGTACTTC. Protein product: CASSPSSGPYEQYF.

V is TRBV5-1 and J is TRBJ1-3; D might be TRBD1 (6 bases). Germline lookup yields CDR1 SGHRS and CDR2 YFSETQ. This CDR3 contains 16 residues. Deletions cut 0 bases from V and 0 bases from J, with 10 bases between. The CDR3 here is CASSLAGASSGNTIYF. Here the CDR3 DNA reads TGCGCCAGCAGCTTGGCAGGGGCCTCCTCTGGAAACACCATATATTTT.

This chain links TRBV29-1 with TRBJ2-7; a possible D gene is TRBD2 (5 bases). Trimming stripped 4 bases from V and 1 base from J, with 14 bases between. The germline gives CDR1 SQVTM, CDR2 ANQGSEA. The CDR3 is made up of 14 amino acids. The DNA for the CDR3 is TGCAGCGTTGCTTCGGATAGCGCGTCCTACGAGCAGTACTTC. Translation: CSVASDSASYEQYF.

Only one count was recorded for this clone. Here the CDR3 DNA reads TGTGCCACCTTACATCAGGGCAACAACGACAATGAGCAGTTCTTC. This codes for CATLHQGNNDNEQFF. The rearrangement uses TRBV10-3 and TRBJ2-1; weak D call: TRBD1 (5 bases). Per the germline V gene, CDR1 is ENHRY and CDR2 is SYGVKD. With 10 bases removed from V and 5 bases from J, the gap between germline ends came to 21 bases. The CDR3 has 15 residues.

The chain joins TRBV7-2 to TRBJ2-3; the match to TRBD2 covers 9 bases. V was pared by 5 bases and J by 3 bases, with 6 bases of the junction left unmatched. The CDR3 length is 15 residues. In germline, CDR1 is SGHTA, CDR2 FQGNSA. The CDR3 DNA is TGTGCCAGCAGCCTTATAGCGGGAGATACAGATACGCAGTATTTT. This sequence encodes CASSLIAGDTDTQYF.

The V and J genes are TRBV19 and TRBJ2-2; TRBD1 matches at 7 bases. The germline CDR1 and CDR2 sequences are LNHDA and SQIVND (reference sequence). There are 14 residues in the CDR3. The J segment lost 1 base and the V segment lost 6 bases, leaving 2 bases of the junction unmatched. CDR3 DNA: TGTGCCAGTAGCCGACAGGGGAACACCGGGGAGCTGTTTTTT. Translation gives CASSRQGNTGELFF. The full variable domain, its missing parts supplied by reference TRBV19 and TRBJ2-2, is DGGITQSPKYLFRKEGQNVTLSCEQNLNHDAMYWYRQDPGQGLRLIYYSQIVNDFQKGDIAEGYSVSREKKESFPLTVTSAQKNPTAFYLCASSRQGNTGELFFGEGSRLTVL.

This sequence joins TRBV7-2 and TRBJ2-7; a possible D gene is TRBD2 (6 bases). V gave up 3 bases and J gave up 5 bases, with 8 bases separating them. Germline assignment: CDR1 SGHTA and CDR2 FQGNSA. The CDR3 contains 12 residues. CDR3 sequence (DNA): TGTGCCAGCAGCTTTGCGGGGAACGAGCAGTACTTC. Translating gives CASSFAGNEQYF.

The chain employs TRBV2 and TRBJ2-2; possibly TRBD1 for D (8 bases). From germline, CDR1 is SNHLY and CDR2 FYNNEI. The CDR3 is 16 residues long. The V gene lost 5 bases and the J gene lost 0 bases, with 13 bases spanning the gap. CDR3 bases: TGTGCCAGCAGTAACAGGGGGGGGACGAACACCGGGGAGCTGTTTTTT. This encodes CASSNRGGTNTGELFF. Looking up the rest from reference TRBV2 and TRBJ2-2 gives the full variable domain: EPEVTQTPSHQVTQMGQEVILRCVPISNHLYFYWYRQILGQKVEFLVSFYNNEISEKSEIFDDQFSVERPDGSNFTLKIRSTKLEDSAMYFCASSNRGGTNTGELFFGEGSRLTVL.

This sequence joins TRBV19 and TRBJ2-1; 7 nucleotides align to TRBD2. The germline V gene encodes CDR1 LNHDA and CDR2 SQIVND (reference sequence). Unmatched junction bases numbered 7, after V lost 5 bases and J lost 3 bases. This CDR3 spans 15 amino acids. This CDR3 is CASSLSGANYNEQFF. CDR3 nucleotide sequence: TGTGCCAGTAGTTTAAGCGGGGCTAACTACAATGAGCAGTTCTTC.

The chain uses TRBV5-4 and TRBJ1-6, with TRBD1 identical over 7 bases. The CDR3 extends over 15 amino acids. Germline V gene sequence: CDR1 SGHNT, CDR2 YYREEE (reference sequence). V gave up 4 bases and J gave up 10 bases; unmatched junction bases: 11. The CDR3 here is CASSPGGQSISPLHF. The CDR3 DNA is TGTGCCAGCAGCCCAGGGGGACAGAGCATATCACCCCTCCACTTT.

The rearrangement uses TRBV15 and TRBJ1-2; D gene uncertain. Trimming removed 1 base from V and 2 bases from J, with 8 bases in between. CDR1 and CDR2 from the germline V gene are LNHNV and YYDKDF (reference sequence). CDR3 length: 14 amino acids. This chain's CDR3 is CATSRGAGNYGYTF. CDR3 DNA sequence: TGTGCCACCAGCAGAGGGGCGGGGAACTATGGCTACACCTTC.

This chain joins TRBV14 and TRBJ1-1; 10 nucleotides line up with TRBD1. Trimming cost V 5 bases and J 5 bases; bases outside gene matches: 11. Germline CDR1 is SGHDN and CDR2 is FVKESK. The CDR3 has 16 amino acids. The CDR3 sequence: CASSRPGQGKLTEAFF. In nucleotides, the CDR3 is TGTGCCAGCAGCAGACCGGGACAGGGGAAATTGACTGAAGCTTTCTTT.

The rearrangement links TRBV2 to TRBJ2-5; possible D gene TRBD1, 6 bases. Germline-derived CDR1 and CDR2 are SNHLY and FYNNEI. V lost 1 base and J 5 bases, leaving 14 bases between the germline ends. CDR3 length: 15 amino acids. Written as DNA, the CDR3 is TGTGCCAGCAGTGAAGACAGGGAAGTAGTGGAGACCCAGTACTTC. It is translated as CASSEDREVVETQYF.